This passage covers 7 T cell receptor beta chains from one sample sequenced in a study of blood T cell repertoires in COVID-19. Clones were sequenced by immunoSEQ multiplex PCR, and TCRdb holds only the in-frame ones, with some missing. The repertoire holds about 160,000 clones, roughly 84% seen once, with over 12% in the top ten. Sequencing was performed on peripheral blood. These receptors were obtained from a man aged 18 to 29 with active or convalescent COVID-19.

The chain employs TRBV5-4 and TRBJ2-2, with 10 bases lining up with TRBD1. Germline CDR1 SGHNT, CDR2 YYREEE (reference sequence). This CDR3 contains 16 residues. Unmatched junction bases numbered 3, after V lost 0 bases and J lost 4 bases. The CDR3 here is CASSLGQGAGTGELFF. CDR3 coding DNA: TGTGCCAGCAGCTTGGGACAGGGGGCGGGCACCGGGGAGCTGTTTTTT. The full variable domain, its missing parts supplied by reference TRBV5-4 and TRBJ2-2, is ETGVTQSPTHLIKTRGQQVTLRCSSQSGHNTVSWYQQALGQGPQFIFQYYREEENGRGNFPPRFSGLQFPNYSSELNVNALELDDSALYLCASSLGQGAGTGELFFGEGSRLTVL.

J is TRBJ1-2 and V is TRBV27, with 9 bases lining up with TRBD1. Per germline, CDR1 MNHEY and CDR2 SMNVEV (reference sequence). The CDR3 spans 16 residues. Trimming removed 7 bases from V and 4 bases from J; junction bases left unmatched: 13. The CDR3 DNA follows: TGTGCCAGCACGAAAACAGGGGGCCTCTCGATCTATGGCTACACCTTC. This codes for CASTKTGGLSIYGYTF.

DNA of the CDR3: TGTGCCAGCAGTCGGAGGGGTGGCGAGCAGTACTTC. It encodes CASSRRGGEQYF. This chain connects TRBV2 to TRBJ2-7; maybe TRBD2 (6 bases). The germline V gene has CDR1 SNHLY and CDR2 FYNNEI. The V gene lost 5 bases and the J gene lost 6 bases, with 11 bases spanning the gap. The CDR3 has 12 residues.

This clone has only one observation. This chain links TRBV20-1 with TRBJ1-2, with D perhaps TRBD1 (5 bases). Germline CDR1 is DFQATT and CDR2 is SNEGSKA (reference sequence). CDR3 length: 11 amino acids. The V end lost 6 bases, the J end lost 6 bases, and 11 bases lay between the germline ends. Here the CDR3 DNA reads TGCAGTGCAACGCAGGGTCATGGCTACACCTTC. Translation gives CSATQGHGYTF.

The CDR3, as DNA: TGTGCCAGCAGCCCCCAAGGGACAGGATTTAACTATGGCTACACCTTC. Translating gives CASSPQGTGFNYGYTF. The chain uses TRBV7-9 and TRBJ1-2; 8 nucleotides align to TRBD1. The CDR3 runs to 16 residues. Germline-derived CDR1 and CDR2 are SEHNR and FQNEAQ (reference sequence). The junction had 9 bases not matched to a gene; V was cut back by 5 bases and J by 1 base.

This rearrangement joins TRBV4-1 to TRBJ2-1, with D tentatively TRBD2 (7 bases). This CDR3 is 16 amino acids long. Germline V CDR1 and CDR2: MGHRA, YSYEKL. V gave up 4 bases and J gave up 4 bases, with 17 bases separating them. The CDR3: CASSPSKGGGYNEQFF. The CDR3 nucleotides are TGCGCCAGCAGCCCTTCGAAGGGGGGGGGATACAATGAGCAGTTCTTC.

In its sample, this clone was seen a few times. The chain uses TRBV2 and TRBJ2-1; tentatively, D is TRBD1 (5 bases). V was trimmed by 6 bases and J by 4 bases, leaving 13 bases between them. The CDR3 spans 14 residues. Germline V gene sequence: CDR1 SNHLY, CDR2 FYNNEI. The CDR3 loop is CASSHMDTYNEQFF. The CDR3 DNA sequence: TGTGCCAGCAGCCATATGGACACTTACAATGAGCAGTTCTTC. Based on the CDR3 plus reference TRBV2 and TRBJ2-1, the full variable domain is EPEVTQTPSHQVTQMGQEVILRCVPISNHLYFYWYRQILGQKVEFLVSFYNNEISEKSEIFDDQFSVERPDGSNFTLKIRSTKLEDSAMYFCASSHMDTYNEQFFGPGTRLTVL.